This T cell receptor beta chain appears in the sequencing data of a study of T cell repertoires in cytomegalovirus infection. Study-wide points: Summed frequency of public TCR beta families distinguished CMV carriers with the relevant HLA. It was HLA-C-restricted CMV-specific TCR beta clonotypes that dominated the response ex vivo.

MiXCR was run by TCRdb on the reads, yielding one entry per CDR3 protein. The sample shows 570,000 or so distinct CDR3 sequences, around 40% of them seen only once. This CDR3 is 12 amino acids long. In germline, CDR1 is SEHNR, CDR2 FQNEAQ (reference sequence). V lost 6 bases, J lost 10 bases, and 13 bases lay in between. With respect to this clonotype: Antigen: not known.

The sample was cultured PBMCs, taken from culture after CMV antigen stimulation. The sequence was collected from a human donor in good health (CMV status not recorded). Some clones in this sample may be carry-over from other donors' samples. The genes are TRBV7-9 and TRBJ2-1, with a possible D match to TRBD2 (6 bases). The CDR3 DNA is TGTGCCAGCAGAAACCGGGACTCCGAGCAGTTCTTC. Translated, it gives CASRNRDSEQFF.